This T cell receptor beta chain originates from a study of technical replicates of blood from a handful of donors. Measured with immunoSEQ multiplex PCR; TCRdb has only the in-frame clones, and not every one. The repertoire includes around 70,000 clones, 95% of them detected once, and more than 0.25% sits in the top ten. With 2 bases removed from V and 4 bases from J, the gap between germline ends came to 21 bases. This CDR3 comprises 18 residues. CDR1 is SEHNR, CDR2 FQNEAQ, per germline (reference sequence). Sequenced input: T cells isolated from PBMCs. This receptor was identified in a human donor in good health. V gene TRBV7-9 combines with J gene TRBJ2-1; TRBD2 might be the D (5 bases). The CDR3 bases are TGTGCCAGCAGCTTATCGGGGTCGGCATACGGGCTATACAATGAGCAGTTCTTC. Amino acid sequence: CASSLSGSAYGLYNEQFF.